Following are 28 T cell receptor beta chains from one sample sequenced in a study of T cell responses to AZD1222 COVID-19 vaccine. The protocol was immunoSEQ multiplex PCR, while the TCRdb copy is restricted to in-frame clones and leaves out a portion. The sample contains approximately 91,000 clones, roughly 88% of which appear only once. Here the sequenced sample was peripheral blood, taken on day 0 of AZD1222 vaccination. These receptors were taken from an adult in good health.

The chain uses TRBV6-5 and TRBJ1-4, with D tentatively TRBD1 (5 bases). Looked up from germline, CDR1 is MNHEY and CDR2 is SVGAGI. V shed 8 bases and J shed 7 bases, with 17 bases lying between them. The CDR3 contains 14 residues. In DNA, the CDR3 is TGTGCCAGCTCACCCGGGACTGGGATTGAAAAACTGTTTTTT. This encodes CASSPGTGIEKLFF.

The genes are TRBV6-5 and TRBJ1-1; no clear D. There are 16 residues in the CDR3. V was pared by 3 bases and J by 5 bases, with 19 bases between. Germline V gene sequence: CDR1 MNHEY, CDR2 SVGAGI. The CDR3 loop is CASSYRIRVLLTEAFF. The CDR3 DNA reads TGTGCCAGCAGTTATAGAATTCGGGTTCTCCTTACTGAAGCTTTCTTT.

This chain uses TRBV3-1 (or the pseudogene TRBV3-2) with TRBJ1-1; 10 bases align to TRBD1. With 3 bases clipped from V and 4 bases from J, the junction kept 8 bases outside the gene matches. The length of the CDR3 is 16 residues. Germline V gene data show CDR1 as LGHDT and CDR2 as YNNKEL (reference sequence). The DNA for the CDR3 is TGTGCCAGCAGCCAGGGACAGGGGTTGGGCGGCACTGAAGCTTTCTTT. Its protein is CASSQGQGLGGTEAFF.

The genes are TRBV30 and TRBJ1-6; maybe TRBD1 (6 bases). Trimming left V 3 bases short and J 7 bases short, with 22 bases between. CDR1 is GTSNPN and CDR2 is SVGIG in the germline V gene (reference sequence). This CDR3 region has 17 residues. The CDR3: CAWSLRTGTRENSPLHF. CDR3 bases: TGTGCCTGGAGCCTACGGACCGGGACAAGAGAAAATTCACCCCTCCACTTT.

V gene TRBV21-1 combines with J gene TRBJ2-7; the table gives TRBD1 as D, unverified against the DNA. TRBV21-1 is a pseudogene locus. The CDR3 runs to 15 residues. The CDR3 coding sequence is TGTGCCAGCAGCAAGTCCGGGACAGCGTTCTACGAGCAGTACTTC. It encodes CASSKSGTAFYEQYF.

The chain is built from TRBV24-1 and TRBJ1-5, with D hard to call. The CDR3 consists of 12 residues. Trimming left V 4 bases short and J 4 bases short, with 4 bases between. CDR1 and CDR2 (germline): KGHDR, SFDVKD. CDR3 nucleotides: TGTGCCACCAGTGAAGGGAATCAGCCCCAGCATTTT. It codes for CATSEGNQPQHF.

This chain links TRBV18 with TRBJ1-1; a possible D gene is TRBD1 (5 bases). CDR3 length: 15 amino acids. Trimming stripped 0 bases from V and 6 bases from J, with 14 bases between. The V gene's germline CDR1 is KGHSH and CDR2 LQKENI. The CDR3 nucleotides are TGTGCCAGCTCACCACCGGCAGGGTCCGGTGCTGAAGCTTTCTTT. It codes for CASSPPAGSGAEAFF.

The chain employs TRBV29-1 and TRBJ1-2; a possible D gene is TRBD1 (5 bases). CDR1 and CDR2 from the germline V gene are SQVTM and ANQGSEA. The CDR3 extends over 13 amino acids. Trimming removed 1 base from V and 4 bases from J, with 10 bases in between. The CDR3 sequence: CSVEGGSGYGYTF. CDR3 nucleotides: TGCAGCGTTGAAGGGGGCAGCGGCTATGGCTACACCTTC.

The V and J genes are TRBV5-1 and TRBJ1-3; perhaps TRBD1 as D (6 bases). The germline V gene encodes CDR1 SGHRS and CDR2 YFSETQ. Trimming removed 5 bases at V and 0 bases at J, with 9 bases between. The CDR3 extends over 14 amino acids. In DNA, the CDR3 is TGCGCCAGCAGTGGGACAAGCTCTGGAAACACCATATATTTT. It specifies CASSGTSSGNTIYF.

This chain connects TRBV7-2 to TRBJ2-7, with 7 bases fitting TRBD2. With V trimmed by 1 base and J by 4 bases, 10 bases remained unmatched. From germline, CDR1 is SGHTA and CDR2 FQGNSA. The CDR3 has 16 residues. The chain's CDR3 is CASSLDGGGVRYEQYF. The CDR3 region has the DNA TGTGCCAGCAGCTTAGACGGGGGAGGGGTGAGGTACGAGCAGTACTTC.

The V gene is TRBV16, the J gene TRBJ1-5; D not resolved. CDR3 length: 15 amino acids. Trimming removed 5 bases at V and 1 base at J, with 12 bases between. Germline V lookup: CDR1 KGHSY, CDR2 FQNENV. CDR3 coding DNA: TGTGCCAGCAGCAAAGGACTGGCCAGCAATCAGCCCCAGCATTTT. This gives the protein CASSKGLASNQPQHF.

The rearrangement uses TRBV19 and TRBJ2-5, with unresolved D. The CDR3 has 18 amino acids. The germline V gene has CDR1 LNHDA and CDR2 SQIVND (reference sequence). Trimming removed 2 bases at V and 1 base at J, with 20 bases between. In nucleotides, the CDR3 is TGTGCCAGTAGTATAACGAGGCGTATCCGAGTGGCCCAAGAGACCCAGTACTTC. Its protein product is CASSITRRIRVAQETQYF.

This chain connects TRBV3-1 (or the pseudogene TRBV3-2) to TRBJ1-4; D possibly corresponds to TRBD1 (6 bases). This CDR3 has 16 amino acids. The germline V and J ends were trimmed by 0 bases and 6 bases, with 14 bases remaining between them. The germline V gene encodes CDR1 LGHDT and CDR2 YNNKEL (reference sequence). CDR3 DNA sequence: TGTGCCAGCAGCCAAGATCAGCAGGGGTGGGATGAAAAACTGTTTTTT. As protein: CASSQDQQGWDEKLFF.

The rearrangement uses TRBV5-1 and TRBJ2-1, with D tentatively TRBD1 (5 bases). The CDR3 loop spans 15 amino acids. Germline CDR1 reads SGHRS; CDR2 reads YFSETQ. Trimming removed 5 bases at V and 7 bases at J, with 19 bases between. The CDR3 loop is CASRRVTGEGNEQFF. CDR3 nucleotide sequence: TGCGCCAGCAGACGTGTCACAGGTGAAGGGAATGAGCAGTTCTTC.

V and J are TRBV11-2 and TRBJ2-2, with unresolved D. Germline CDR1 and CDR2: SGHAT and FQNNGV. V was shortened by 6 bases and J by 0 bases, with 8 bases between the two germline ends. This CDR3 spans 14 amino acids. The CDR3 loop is CASSKGANTGELFF. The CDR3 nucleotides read TGTGCCAGCAGTAAGGGTGCGAACACCGGGGAGCTGTTTTTT. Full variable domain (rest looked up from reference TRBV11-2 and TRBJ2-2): EAGVAQSPRYKIIEKRQSVAFWCNPISGHATLYWYQQILGQGPKLLIQFQNNGVVDDSQLPKDRFSAERLKGVDSTLKIQPAKLEDSAVYLCASSKGANTGELFFGEGSRLTVL.

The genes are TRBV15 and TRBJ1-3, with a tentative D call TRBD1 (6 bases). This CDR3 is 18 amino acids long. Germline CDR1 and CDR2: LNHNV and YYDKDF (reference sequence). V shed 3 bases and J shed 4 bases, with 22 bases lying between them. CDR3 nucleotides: TGTGCCACCAGCAGTCCTTCCTCCGGGACAACTCTAGGAAACACCATATATTTT. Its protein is CATSSPSSGTTLGNTIYF.

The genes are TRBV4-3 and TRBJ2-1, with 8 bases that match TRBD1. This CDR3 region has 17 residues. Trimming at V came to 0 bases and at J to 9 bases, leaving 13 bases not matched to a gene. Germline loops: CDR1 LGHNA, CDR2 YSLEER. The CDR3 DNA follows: TGCGCCAGCAGCCAAGAAGGTGGGGGCAGGGGGCGAGGTGAGCAGTTCTTC. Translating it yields CASSQEGGGRGRGEQFF.

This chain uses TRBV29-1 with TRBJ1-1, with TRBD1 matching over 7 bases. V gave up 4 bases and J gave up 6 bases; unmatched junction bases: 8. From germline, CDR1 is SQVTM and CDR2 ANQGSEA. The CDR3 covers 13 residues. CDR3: CSVVEGATAEAFF. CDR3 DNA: TGCAGCGTTGTAGAGGGGGCAACGGCTGAAGCTTTCTTT.

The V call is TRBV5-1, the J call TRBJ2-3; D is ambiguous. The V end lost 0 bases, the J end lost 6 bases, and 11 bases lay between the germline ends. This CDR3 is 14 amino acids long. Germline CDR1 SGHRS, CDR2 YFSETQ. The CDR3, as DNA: TGCGCCAGCAGCTTGGAAGTGGGGATGGATACGCAGTATTTT. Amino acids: CASSLEVGMDTQYF. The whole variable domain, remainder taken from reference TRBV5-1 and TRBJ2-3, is KAGVTQTPRYLIKTRGQQVTLSCSPISGHRSVSWYQQTPGQGLQFLFEYFSETQRNKGNFPGRFSGRQFSNSRSEMNVSTLELGDSALYLCASSLEVGMDTQYFGPGTRLTVL.

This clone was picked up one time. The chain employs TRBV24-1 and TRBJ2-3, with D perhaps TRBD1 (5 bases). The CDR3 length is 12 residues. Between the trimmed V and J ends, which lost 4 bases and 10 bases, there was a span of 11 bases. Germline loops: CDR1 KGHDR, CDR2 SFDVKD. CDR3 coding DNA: TGTGCCACCAGTGAGATACAAGGGGCGCAGTATTTT. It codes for CATSEIQGAQYF.

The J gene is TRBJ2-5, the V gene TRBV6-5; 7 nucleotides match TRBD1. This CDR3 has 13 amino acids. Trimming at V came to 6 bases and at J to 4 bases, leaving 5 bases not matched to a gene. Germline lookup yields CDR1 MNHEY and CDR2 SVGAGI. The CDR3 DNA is TGTGCCAGCAGGACACAGGGGTTAGAGACCCAGTACTTC. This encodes CASRTQGLETQYF.

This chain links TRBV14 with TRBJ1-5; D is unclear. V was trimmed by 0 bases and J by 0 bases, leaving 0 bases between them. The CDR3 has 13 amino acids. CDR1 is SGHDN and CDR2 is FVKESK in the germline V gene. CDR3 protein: CASSQDSNQPQHF. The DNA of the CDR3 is TGTGCCAGCAGCCAAGATAGCAATCAGCCCCAGCATTTT.

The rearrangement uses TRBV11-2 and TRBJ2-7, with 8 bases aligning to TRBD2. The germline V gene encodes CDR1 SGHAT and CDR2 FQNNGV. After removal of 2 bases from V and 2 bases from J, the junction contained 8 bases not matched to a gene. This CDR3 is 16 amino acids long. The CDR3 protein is CASSLTASGLAYEQYF. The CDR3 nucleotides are TGTGCCAGCAGCTTAACAGCTAGCGGGTTAGCCTACGAGCAGTACTTC.

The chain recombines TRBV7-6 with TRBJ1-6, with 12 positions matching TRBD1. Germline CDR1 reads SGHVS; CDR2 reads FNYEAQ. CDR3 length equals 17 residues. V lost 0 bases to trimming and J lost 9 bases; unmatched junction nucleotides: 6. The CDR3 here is CASSLATRDRGRSPLHF. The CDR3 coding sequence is TGTGCCAGCAGCTTAGCTACCCGGGACAGGGGGCGTTCACCCCTCCACTTT.

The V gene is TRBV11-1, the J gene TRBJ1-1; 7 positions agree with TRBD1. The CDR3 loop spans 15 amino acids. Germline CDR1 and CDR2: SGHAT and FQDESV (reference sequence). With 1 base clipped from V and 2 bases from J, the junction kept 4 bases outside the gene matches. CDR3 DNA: TGTGCCAGCAGCTTAGGTGGGACAGCCAACACTGAAGCTTTCTTT. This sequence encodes CASSLGGTANTEAFF.

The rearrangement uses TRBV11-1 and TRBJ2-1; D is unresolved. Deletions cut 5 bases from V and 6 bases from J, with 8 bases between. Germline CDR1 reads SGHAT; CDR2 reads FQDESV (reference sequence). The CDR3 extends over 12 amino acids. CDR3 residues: CASSRLFNEQFF. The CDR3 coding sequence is TGTGCCAGCAGCCGACTCTTCAATGAGCAGTTCTTC.

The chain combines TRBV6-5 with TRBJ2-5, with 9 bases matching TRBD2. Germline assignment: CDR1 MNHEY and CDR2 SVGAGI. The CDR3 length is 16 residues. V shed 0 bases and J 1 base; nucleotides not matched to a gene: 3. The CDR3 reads CASSYSGGGGQETQYF. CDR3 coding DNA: TGTGCCAGCAGTTACTCAGGCGGGGGGGGCCAAGAGACCCAGTACTTC.

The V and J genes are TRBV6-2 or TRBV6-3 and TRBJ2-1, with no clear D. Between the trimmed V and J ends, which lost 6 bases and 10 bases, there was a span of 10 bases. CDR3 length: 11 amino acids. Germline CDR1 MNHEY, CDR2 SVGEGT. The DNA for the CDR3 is TGTGCCAGCAGCCCACTGTGGGAGCAGTTCTTC. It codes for CASSPLWEQFF.